This TCR beta chain was recovered during a study of technical replicates of blood from four donors. The germline V gene encodes CDR1 LNHDA and CDR2 SQIVND (reference sequence). V was trimmed by 6 bases and J by 0 bases, leaving 12 bases between them. The CDR3 has 15 amino acids. Sequenced by immunoSEQ multiplex PCR; TCRdb stores in-frame clones only, minus some. The sample lists tens of thousands of clones; 95% were seen once. The clonotype comes from a human donor in good health. This chain links TRBV19 with TRBJ1-5; D is perhaps TRBD1 (6 bases). The material sequenced was T cells isolated from PBMCs. The CDR3 sequence: CASSPTGDSNQPQHF. For the CDR3, the DNA is TGTGCCAGTAGCCCGACAGGAGATAGCAATCAGCCCCAGCATTTT.